Following are 13 T cell receptor beta chains from one sample sequenced in a study of blood T cells in healthy people across ages. Combining a sample-barcoded 5' primer with a J-beta primer mix, a second PCR ran for about 6 to 12 cycles. TCRdb processed the 5' RACE reads anew with MiXCR; each CDR3 protein has one entry. This sample yields fewer than 700,000 distinct CDR3 sequences, of which 40% to 45% are seen a single time; 25% to 30% belongs to the top ten. The sequenced material came from blood. These receptors were obtained from a man aged 80 or over in good health.

This clonotype came up a few times. J is TRBJ2-7 and V is TRBV6-2 or TRBV6-3, with D hard to call. Trimming left V 8 bases short and J 0 bases short, with 14 bases between. Looked up from germline, CDR1 is MNHEY and CDR2 is SVGEGT. The CDR3 is 14 amino acids. Here the CDR3 DNA reads TGTGCCAGCCGTAGGACGGGTAGCTCCTACGAGCAGTACTTC. Protein sequence: CASRRTGSSYEQYF.

The chain couples TRBV27 to TRBJ2-1, with D uncertain. CDR1 and CDR2 (germline): MNHEY, SMNVEV (reference sequence). Between the trimmed V and J ends, which lost 5 bases and 0 bases, there was a span of 8 bases. This CDR3 is 14 amino acids long. The CDR3 DNA reads as TGTGCCAGCAGTGCTTGGGGCTCCTACAATGAGCAGTTCTTC. This gives the protein CASSAWGSYNEQFF.

This clonotype occurred a few times. The genes are TRBV30 and TRBJ2-7; a weak D match, TRBD2 (6 bases). This CDR3 contains 13 residues. Trimming pared 4 bases from V and 4 bases from J, leaving 14 bases between. Germline loops: CDR1 GTSNPN, CDR2 SVGIG (reference sequence). CDR3 residues: CAWTGDPGYEQYF. CDR3 nucleotides: TGTGCCTGGACGGGGGACCCGGGATACGAGCAGTACTTC.

The chain combines TRBV6-2 or TRBV6-3 with TRBJ1-2, with TRBD1 matching over 8 bases. Germline V gene lookup returns CDR1 MNHEY and CDR2 SVGEGT. The CDR3 is 17 amino acids. V lost 6 bases and J lost 0; bases outside the gene matches: 12. The CDR3 region has the DNA TGTGCCAGCAGGCGCAGGTTAAGGACAGGGCCTAACTATGGCTACACCTTC. Translated: CASRRRLRTGPNYGYTF.

This chain links TRBV11-1 with TRBJ2-7, with D tentatively TRBD1 (6 bases). The CDR3 runs 14 residues. V lost 3 bases and J 2 bases, leaving 11 bases between the germline ends. Per germline, CDR1 SGHAT and CDR2 FQDESV (reference sequence). The DNA for the CDR3 is TGTGCCAGCAGCTTTGACAGGTCACCCTACGAGCAGTACTTC. Translating it yields CASSFDRSPYEQYF.

This clonotype was counted a few times. The V gene is TRBV24-1, the J gene TRBJ2-1; D is ambiguous. Germline V CDR1 and CDR2: KGHDR, SFDVKD. CDR3 length: 12 amino acids. V lost 2 bases to trimming and J lost 8 bases, with 6 bases between them. The CDR3 loop is CATSDSYHEQFF. The CDR3 DNA reads as TGTGCCACCAGTGATTCTTATCATGAGCAGTTCTTC.

J is TRBJ1-2 and V is TRBV12-3 or TRBV12-4; possibly TRBD1 for D (6 bases). Trimming cost V 5 bases and J 4 bases, with 11 bases left between them. The CDR3 consists of 13 residues. The CDR3 loop reads CASSQDRFYGYTF. CDR3 DNA sequence: TGTGCCAGCAGTCAGGACAGATTCTATGGCTACACCTTC.

In its sample, this clonotype was seen many times. CDR3 bases: TGCAGCGTTGGAGGGGTCCGAGACCGGGACCCGCGCGGCACAGATACGCAGTATTTT. As protein: CSVGGVRDRDPRGTDTQYF. This chain links TRBV29-1 with TRBJ2-3; D possibly matches TRBD1 or TRBD2 (5 bases each). Trimming shortened V by 4 bases and J by 1 base, and 27 bases separated the two germline ends. Germline V CDR1 and CDR2: SQVTM, ANQGSEA. The CDR3 runs to 19 residues.

The V call is TRBV14, the J call TRBJ2-4; TRBD2 matches at 11 bases. Germline CDR1 reads SGHDN; CDR2 reads FVKESK. CDR3 length: 15 amino acids. Trimming cost V 5 bases and J 13 bases; bases outside gene matches: 13. CDR3 sequence reads: CASSVTSGRWYGQYF. CDR3 DNA sequence: TGTGCCAGCAGCGTCACTAGCGGGAGATGGTACGGGCAGTACTTC.

The rearrangement uses TRBV12-3 or TRBV12-4 and TRBJ2-3; D remains unclear. The length of the CDR3 is 13 residues. Trimming removed 7 bases at V and 6 bases at J, with 14 bases between. The DNA for the CDR3 is TGTGCCAGCACTGTCTACGGGCGGGATACGCAGTATTTT. Encoded protein: CASTVYGRDTQYF.

This clonotype has a handful of counts. V is TRBV7-2 and J is TRBJ2-2, with D possibly being TRBD1 (5 bases). V was cut by 3 bases and J by 9 bases, with 11 bases left in between. The CDR3 sequence is 13 residues long. The germline gives CDR1 SGHTA, CDR2 FQGNSA. The CDR3 here is CASSFARARELFF. The DNA of the CDR3 is TGTGCCAGCAGCTTTGCCAGGGCCCGGGAGCTGTTTTTT.

This clonotype was detected only a few times. The chain carries TRBV5-1 and TRBJ1-2; D is uncertain. V was shortened by 4 bases and J by 3 bases, with 10 bases between the two germline ends. The germline CDR1 and CDR2 sequences are SGHRS and YFSETQ. CDR3 length equals 13 residues. The CDR3 sequence: CASSLSSYYGYTF. The CDR3 bases are TGCGCCAGCAGCCTTTCGTCCTACTATGGCTACACCTTC.

In its sample, this clonotype was seen a few times. The genes are TRBV6-2 or TRBV6-3 and TRBJ1-2; D unresolved. Germline values: CDR1 MNHEY, CDR2 SVGEGT. Trimming took off 5 bases at V and 3 bases at J, with 10 bases between the two ends. This CDR3 comprises 13 residues. The CDR3 region has the DNA TGTGCCAGCAGTCCGTTTCCGCACTATGGCTACACCTTC. Translated, it gives CASSPFPHYGYTF.